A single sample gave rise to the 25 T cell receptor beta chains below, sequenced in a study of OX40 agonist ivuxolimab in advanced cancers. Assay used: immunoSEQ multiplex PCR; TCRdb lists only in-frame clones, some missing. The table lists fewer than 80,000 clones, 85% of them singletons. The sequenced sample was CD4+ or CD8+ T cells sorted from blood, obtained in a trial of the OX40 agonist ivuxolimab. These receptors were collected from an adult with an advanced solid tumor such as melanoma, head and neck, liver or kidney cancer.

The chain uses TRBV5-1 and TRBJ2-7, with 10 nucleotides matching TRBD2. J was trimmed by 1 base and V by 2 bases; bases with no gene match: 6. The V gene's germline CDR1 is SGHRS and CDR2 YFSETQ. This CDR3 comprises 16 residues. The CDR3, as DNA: TGCGCCAGCAGCTTTCTAGCGGGAGTTAGGTCCTACGAGCAGTACTTC. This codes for CASSFLAGVRSYEQYF.

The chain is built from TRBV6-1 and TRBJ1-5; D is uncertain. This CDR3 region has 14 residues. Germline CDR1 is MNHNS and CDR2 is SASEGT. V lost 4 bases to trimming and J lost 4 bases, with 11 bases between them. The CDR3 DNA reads TGTGCCAGCAGTGGAGGGTCGGGGAATCAGCCCCAGCATTTT. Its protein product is CASSGGSGNQPQHF.

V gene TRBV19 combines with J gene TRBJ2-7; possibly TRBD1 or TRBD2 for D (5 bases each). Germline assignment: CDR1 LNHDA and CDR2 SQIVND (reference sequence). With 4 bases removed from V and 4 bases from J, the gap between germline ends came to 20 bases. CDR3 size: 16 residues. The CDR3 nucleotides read TGTGCCAGTAGTACGCAGCCGGGACGGGTAGTATACGAGCAGTACTTC. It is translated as CASSTQPGRVVYEQYF.

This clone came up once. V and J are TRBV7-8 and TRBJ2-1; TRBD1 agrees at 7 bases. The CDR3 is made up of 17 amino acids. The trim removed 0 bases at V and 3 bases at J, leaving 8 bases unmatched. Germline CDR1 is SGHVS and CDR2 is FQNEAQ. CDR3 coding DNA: TGTGCCAGCAGCTTAGCCCTTCCGGGACAGAGCTACAATGAGCAGTTCTTC. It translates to CASSLALPGQSYNEQFF.

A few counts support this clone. The CDR3 is CASSQVSAGRRNTIYF. The CDR3 DNA sequence: TGTGCCAGCAGCCAAGTTTCTGCAGGGCGAAGAAACACCATATATTTT. The V and J genes are TRBV14 and TRBJ1-3, with a weak D call TRBD1 (5 bases). Germline values: CDR1 SGHDN, CDR2 FVKESK. The V gene lost 1 base and the J gene lost 5 bases, with 15 bases spanning the gap. The CDR3 loop spans 16 amino acids. Looking up the rest from reference TRBV14 and TRBJ1-3 gives the full variable domain: EAGVTQFPSHSVIEKGQTVTLRCDPISGHDNLYWYRRVMGKEIKFLLHFVKESKQDESGMPNNRFLAERTGGTYSTLKVQPAELEDSGVYFCASSQVSAGRRNTIYFGEGSWLTVV.

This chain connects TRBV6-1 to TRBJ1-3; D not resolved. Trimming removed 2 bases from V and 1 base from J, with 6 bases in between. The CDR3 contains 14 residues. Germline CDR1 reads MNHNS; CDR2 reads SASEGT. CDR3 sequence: CASSEKSSGNTIYF. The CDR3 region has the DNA TGTGCCAGCAGTGAAAAATCATCTGGAAACACCATATATTTT.

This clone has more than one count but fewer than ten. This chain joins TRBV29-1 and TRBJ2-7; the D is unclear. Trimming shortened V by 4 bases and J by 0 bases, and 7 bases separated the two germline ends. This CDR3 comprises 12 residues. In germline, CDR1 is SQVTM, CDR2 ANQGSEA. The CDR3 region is CSVVGGSYEQYF. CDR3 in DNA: TGCAGCGTTGTCGGTGGCTCCTACGAGCAGTACTTC.

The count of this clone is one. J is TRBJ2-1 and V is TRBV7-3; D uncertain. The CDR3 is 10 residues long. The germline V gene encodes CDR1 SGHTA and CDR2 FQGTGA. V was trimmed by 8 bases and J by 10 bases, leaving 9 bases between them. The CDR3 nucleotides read TGTGCCAGCCGAGCCAGCGAGCAGTTCTTC. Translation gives CASRASEQFF.

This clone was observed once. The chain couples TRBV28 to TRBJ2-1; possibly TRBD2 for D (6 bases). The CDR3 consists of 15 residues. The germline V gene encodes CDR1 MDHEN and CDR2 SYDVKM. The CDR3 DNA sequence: TGTGCTATGCGGGCGTCGAGACTAGAAGGTAATGAGCAGTTCTTC. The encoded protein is CAMRASRLEGNEQFF.

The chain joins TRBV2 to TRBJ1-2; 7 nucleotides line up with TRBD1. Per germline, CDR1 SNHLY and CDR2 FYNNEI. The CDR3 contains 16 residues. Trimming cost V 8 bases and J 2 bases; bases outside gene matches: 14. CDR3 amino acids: CASSGQRQGSNYGYTF. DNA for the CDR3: TGTGCCAGCTCGGGACAGCGCCAGGGCTCGAACTATGGCTACACCTTC.

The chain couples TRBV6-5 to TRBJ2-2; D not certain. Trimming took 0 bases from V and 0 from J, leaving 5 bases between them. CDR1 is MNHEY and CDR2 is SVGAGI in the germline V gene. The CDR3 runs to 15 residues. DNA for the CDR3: TGTGCCAGCAGTTACTCGAATCCGAACACCGGGGAGCTGTTTTTT. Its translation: CASSYSNPNTGELFF.

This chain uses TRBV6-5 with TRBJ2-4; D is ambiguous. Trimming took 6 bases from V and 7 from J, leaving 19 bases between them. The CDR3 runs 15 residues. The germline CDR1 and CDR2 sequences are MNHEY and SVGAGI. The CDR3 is CASSYRPGSGNIQYF. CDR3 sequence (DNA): TGTGCCAGCAGCTACCGACCAGGATCTGGTAACATTCAGTACTTC.

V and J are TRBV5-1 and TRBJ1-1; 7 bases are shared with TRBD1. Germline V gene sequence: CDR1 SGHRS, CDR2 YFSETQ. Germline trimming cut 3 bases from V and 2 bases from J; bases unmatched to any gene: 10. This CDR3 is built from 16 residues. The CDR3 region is CASSYGSGQYNTEAFF. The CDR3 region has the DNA TGCGCCAGCAGCTATGGGTCGGGACAGTACAACACTGAAGCTTTCTTT.

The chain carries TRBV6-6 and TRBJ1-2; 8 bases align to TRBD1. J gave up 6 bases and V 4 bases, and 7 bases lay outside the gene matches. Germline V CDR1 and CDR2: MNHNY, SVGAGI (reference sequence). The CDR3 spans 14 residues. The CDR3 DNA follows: TGTGCCAGCAGTTTCCTCAGGGGGCTTGATGGCTACACCTTC. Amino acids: CASSFLRGLDGYTF.

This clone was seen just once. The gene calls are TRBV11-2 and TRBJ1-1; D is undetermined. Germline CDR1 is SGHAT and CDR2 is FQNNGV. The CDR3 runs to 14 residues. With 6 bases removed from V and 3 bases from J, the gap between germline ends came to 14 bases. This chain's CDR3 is CASRGRAGYTEAFF. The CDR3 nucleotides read TGTGCCAGCAGGGGGAGGGCGGGCTACACTGAAGCTTTCTTT. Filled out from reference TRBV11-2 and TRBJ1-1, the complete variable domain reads EAGVAQSPRYKIIEKRQSVAFWCNPISGHATLYWYQQILGQGPKLLIQFQNNGVVDDSQLPKDRFSAERLKGVDSTLKIQPAKLEDSAVYLCASRGRAGYTEAFFGQGTRLTVV.

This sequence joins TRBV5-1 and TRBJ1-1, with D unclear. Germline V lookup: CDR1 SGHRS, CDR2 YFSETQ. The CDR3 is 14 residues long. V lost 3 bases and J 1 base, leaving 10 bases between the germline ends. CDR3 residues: CASSSAGSNTEAFF. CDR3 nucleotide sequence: TGCGCCAGCAGCTCGGCGGGGTCGAACACTGAAGCTTTCTTT.

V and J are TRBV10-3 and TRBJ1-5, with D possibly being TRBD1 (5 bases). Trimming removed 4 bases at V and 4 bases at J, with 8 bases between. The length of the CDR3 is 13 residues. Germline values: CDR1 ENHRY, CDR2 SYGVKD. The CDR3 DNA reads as TGTGCCATCAGTGGACAGAGAAATCAGCCCCAGCATTTT. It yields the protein CAISGQRNQPQHF.

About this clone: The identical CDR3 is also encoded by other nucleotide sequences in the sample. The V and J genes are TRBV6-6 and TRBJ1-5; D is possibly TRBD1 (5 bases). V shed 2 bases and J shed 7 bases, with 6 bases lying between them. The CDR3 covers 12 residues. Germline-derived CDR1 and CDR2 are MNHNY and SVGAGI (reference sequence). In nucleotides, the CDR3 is TGTGCCAGCAGTTACGGGGACCAGCCCCAGCATTTT. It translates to CASSYGDQPQHF.

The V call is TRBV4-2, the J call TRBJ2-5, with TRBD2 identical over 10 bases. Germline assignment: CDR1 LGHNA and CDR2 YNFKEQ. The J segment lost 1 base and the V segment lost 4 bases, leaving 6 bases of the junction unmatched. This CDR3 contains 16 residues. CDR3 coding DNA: TGTGCCAGCAGCCGGGCTAGCGGGGGTTTCCAAGAGACCCAGTACTTC. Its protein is CASSRASGGFQETQYF.

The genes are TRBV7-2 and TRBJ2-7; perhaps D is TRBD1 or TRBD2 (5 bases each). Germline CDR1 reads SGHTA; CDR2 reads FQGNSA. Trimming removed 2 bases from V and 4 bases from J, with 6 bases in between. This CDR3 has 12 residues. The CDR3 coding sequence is TGTGCCAGCAGCTTATGGGGGTACGAGCAGTACTTC. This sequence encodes CASSLWGYEQYF.

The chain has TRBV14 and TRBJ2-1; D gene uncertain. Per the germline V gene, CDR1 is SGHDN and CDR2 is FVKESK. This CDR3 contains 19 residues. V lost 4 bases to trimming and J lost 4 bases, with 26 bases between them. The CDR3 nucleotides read TGTGCCAGCAGCCCCATAGTGCCCAGAATGTCCTTCTCATACAATGAGCAGTTCTTC. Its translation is CASSPIVPRMSFSYNEQFF. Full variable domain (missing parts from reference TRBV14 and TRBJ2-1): EAGVTQFPSHSVIEKGQTVTLRCDPISGHDNLYWYRRVMGKEIKFLLHFVKESKQDESGMPNNRFLAERTGGTYSTLKVQPAELEDSGVYFCASSPIVPRMSFSYNEQFFGPGTRLTVL.

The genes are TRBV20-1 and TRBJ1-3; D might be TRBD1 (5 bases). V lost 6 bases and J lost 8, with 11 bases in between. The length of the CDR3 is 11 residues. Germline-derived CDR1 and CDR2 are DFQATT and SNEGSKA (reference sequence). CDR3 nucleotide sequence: TGCAGTGCGAGGGACGGCGACACCATATATTTT. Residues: CSARDGDTIYF.

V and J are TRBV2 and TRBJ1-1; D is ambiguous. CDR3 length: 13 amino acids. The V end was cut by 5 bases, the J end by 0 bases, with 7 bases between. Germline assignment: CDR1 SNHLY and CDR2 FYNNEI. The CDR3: CASSQDMNTEAFF. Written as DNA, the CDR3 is TGTGCCAGCAGTCAGGATATGAACACTGAAGCTTTCTTT.

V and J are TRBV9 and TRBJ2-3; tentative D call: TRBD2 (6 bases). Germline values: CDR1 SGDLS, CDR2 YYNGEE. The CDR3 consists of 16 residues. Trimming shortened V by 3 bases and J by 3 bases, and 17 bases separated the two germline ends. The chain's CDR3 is CASSDIAAIGTDTQYF. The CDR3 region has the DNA TGTGCCAGCAGCGATATAGCGGCGATTGGGACAGATACGCAGTATTTT.

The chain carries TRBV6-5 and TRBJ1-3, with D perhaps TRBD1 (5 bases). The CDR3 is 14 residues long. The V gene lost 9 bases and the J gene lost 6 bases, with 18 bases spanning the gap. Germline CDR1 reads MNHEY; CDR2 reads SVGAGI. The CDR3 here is CASGTGSVLNTIYF. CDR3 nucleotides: TGTGCCAGTGGGACTGGATCTGTCCTAAACACCATATATTTT.